These T cell receptor beta chains were read from a single sample in a study of cytomegalovirus exposure and HLA in healthy donors. TCRdb's copy holds only in-frame clones and misses some; the assay was immunoSEQ multiplex PCR. The sample contains some 180,000 clones, around 80% of which appear only once. Sequenced: PBMCs. The receptors stem from a woman aged 18 to 35 in good health and CMV-seronegative. Each CDR3 is given with its conserved first and last residue.

cdr3_aa	v_call
CASSSGDSLNYGYTF	TRBV11-3
CASSPWGREYEQYF	TRBV5-1
CASSFVREFYGYTF	TRBV28
CSVLVGRSSYNEQFF	TRBV29-1
CASSQERSGRNIQYF	TRBV4-3
CASRGTAQETQYF	TRBV27
CASKAEPARADAQYF	TRBV5-1
CASSGLRGSPGELFF	TRBV6-1
CASSPGLAGVNEQFF	TRBV6-6
CASSPKQVTASSYNEQFF	TRBV18
CASSQDFWTDYNSPLHF	TRBV4-2
CAWSTGAGANVLTF	TRBV30
CASSQGLAGENEQFF	TRBV4-3
CASRGSDRDSNQPQHF	TRBV27
CASSPAPSYEQYF	TRBV19
CASSQTDSYNSPLHF	TRBV4-3
CASSALTGGGETQYF	TRBV6-1